Listed here are 23 T cell receptor beta chains from one sample, sequenced in a study of T cell repertoires in cytomegalovirus infection. TCRdb processed the reads anew with MiXCR; each CDR3 protein has one entry. The table shows 7,500 to 9,500 distinct CDR3 sequences, with around 59% occurring only once. Antigens of these TCRs are unknown. The specimen sequenced was PBMCs, sequenced either directly or after in vitro stimulation (not recorded which). The receptors were sampled from a human donor in good health (CMV status not recorded). Some clones in this sample may be carry-over from other donors' samples.

This clonotype has more than one count but fewer than ten. The CDR3 carries no conserved terminal phenylalanine or tryptophan, so it likely arises from a read error. The limits of the CDR3 on the DNA are not certain, so only TCRdb's listed CDR3 is given. The chain joins TRBV7-6 to TRBJ1-5. The CDR3 length is 15 residues, termini included. CDR1 and CDR2 from the germline V gene are SGHVS and FNYEAQ. The CDR3 region is CASSPETYSNHPQPC.

Regarding this clonotype: The conserved phenylalanine or tryptophan is not found at the CDR3 terminus, so this likely reflects a read error. It is unclear where the CDR3 begins or ends on the DNA, so no DNA is shown, and the CDR3 is as TCRdb lists it. V is TRBV7-9 and J is TRBJ2-1. The CDR3 has 16 residues if both end residues are counted. CDR1 is SEHNR and CDR2 is FQNEAQ in the germline V gene (reference sequence). The chain's CDR3 is CASSLLGISTYKEPLL.

The chain employs TRBV7-6 and TRBJ2-7; TRBD2 aligns across 7 bases. J gave up 2 bases and V 0 bases, and 4 bases lay outside the gene matches. CDR1 and CDR2 (germline): SGHVS, FNYEAQ. There are 15 residues in the CDR3. The CDR3 reads CASSLAGGVTYEQYF. In DNA, the CDR3 is TGTGCCAGCAGCTTAGCGGGAGGGGTGACCTACGAGCAGTACTTC.

The CDR3 loop is CARRPGLYKETFF. CDR3 DNA: TGTGCCAGAAGACCGGGACTCTACAAGGAGACGTTCTTC. This chain connects TRBV12-3 or TRBV12-4 to TRBJ2-1; D is possibly TRBD2 (6 bases). CDR3 length: 13 residues. Trimming removed 9 bases from V and 15 bases from J, with 24 bases in between.

This chain connects TRBV9 to TRBJ2-3; D remains unclear. This CDR3 is built from 11 residues. Germline V gene data show CDR1 as SGDLS and CDR2 as YYNGEE. Trimming left V 4 bases short and J 6 bases short, with 6 bases between. Here the CDR3 reads CASSLGDTQYF. The CDR3 coding sequence is TGTGCCAGCAGCTTAGGGGATACGCAGTATTTT. Together with reference TRBV9 and TRBJ2-3, the CDR3 gives the full variable domain: DSGVTQTPKHLITATGQRVTLRCSPRSGDLSVYWYQQSLDQGLQFLIQYYNGEERAKGNILERFSAQQFPDLHSELNLSSLELGDSALYFCASSLGDTQYFGPGTRLTVL.

The chain has TRBV7-8 and TRBJ2-2; no clear D gene. Trimming left V 3 bases short and J 5 bases short, with 19 bases between. Germline CDR1 is SGHVS and CDR2 is FQNEAQ. This CDR3 has 17 amino acids. The CDR3 DNA is TGTGCCAGCAGCTTTAAGGGCGCGCTAAGCACTACCGGGGAGCTGTTTTTT. Its protein product is CASSFKGALSTTGELFF.

A word on this clonotype: The junction does not match germline at one end; this may be a read error. The V and J genes are TRBV12-3 or TRBV12-4 and TRBJ2-1; D is possibly TRBD1 or TRBD2 (5 bases each). This CDR3 has 20 amino acids. The CDR3 DNA reads as TGTGCCAGCAGCTCCCTAAGCCTACGTGGGGGAGAAAGGTCCTCCAATGATCAGTTCTTC. Amino acid sequence: CASSSLSLRGGERSSNDQFF.

This clonotype occurred a few times. The chain combines TRBV27 with TRBJ1-5; weak D call: TRBD1 (6 bases). In germline, CDR1 is MNHEY, CDR2 SMNVEV (reference sequence). The CDR3 length is 14 residues. The V end lost 5 bases, the J end lost 5 bases, and 13 bases lay between the germline ends. The CDR3 protein is CASSHRGGHQPQHF. In nucleotides, the CDR3 is TGTGCCAGCAGTCATAGGGGGGGACATCAGCCCCAGCATTTT.

V is TRBV7-8 and J is TRBJ2-1, with no clear D. The CDR3 is 17 residues long. CDR1 and CDR2 from the germline V gene are SGHVS and FQNEAQ. V was pared by 2 bases and J by 0 bases, with 14 bases between. The CDR3 sequence is CASSLRSAESSYNEQFF. For the CDR3, the DNA is TGTGCCAGCAGCTTACGGTCGGCGGAGAGCTCCTACAATGAGCAGTTCTTC.

This clonotype has only one observation. This rearrangement joins TRBV7-3 to TRBJ2-7; the D call may be TRBD1 or TRBD2 (7 bases each). This CDR3 has 15 residues. V was cut by 5 bases and J by 3 bases, with 17 bases left in between. Per germline, CDR1 SGHTA and CDR2 FQGTGA. CDR3 DNA: TGTGCCAGCAGCCTCCAGGGGGGGCAGAGCTACGAGCAGTACTTC. Translating it yields CASSLQGGQSYEQYF. Drawing the rest from reference TRBV7-3 and TRBJ2-7, the complete variable domain is GAGVSQTPSNKVTEKGKYVELRCDPISGHTALYWYRQSLGQGPEFLIYFQGTGAADDSGLPNDRFFAVRPEGSVSTLKIQRTERGDSAVYLCASSLQGGQSYEQYFGPGTRLTVT.

A word on this clonotype: One junction end does not reproduce the germline sequence, and a read error may be involved. The rearrangement joins TRBV7-3 to TRBJ2-5; D assignment may be TRBD1 or TRBD2 (5 bases each). Germline CDR1 reads SGHTA; CDR2 reads FQGTGA. The CDR3 runs to 16 residues. In DNA form, the CDR3 reads TGTGCCAGCAGCCCCGGGACCGCAAACTCCCACGAGACCCAGTCCTTC. Translating it yields CASSPGTANSHETQSF.

The chain couples TRBV7-6 to TRBJ1-5, with D hard to call. CDR1 and CDR2 (germline): SGHVS, FNYEAQ. The ends were cut back, 6 bases at V and 14 bases at J, with 26 bases in the middle. The CDR3 contains 15 residues. The CDR3 loop reads CASRPETYSNHPKHF. The CDR3 region has the DNA TGTGCCAGCAGACCCGAAACATACAGCAATCATCCCAAGCATTTT.

This chain links TRBV7-8 with TRBJ2-7; the match to TRBD1 covers 11 bases. Germline CDR1 and CDR2: SGHVS and FQNEAQ. This CDR3 contains 15 residues. Trimming removed 5 bases from V and 3 bases from J; junction bases left unmatched: 6. The CDR3 loop is CASSLPGTGGYEQYF. CDR3 nucleotide sequence: TGTGCCAGCAGCCTACCGGGGACAGGGGGCTACGAGCAGTACTTC.

This chain connects TRBV12-5 to TRBJ2-1; TRBD2 might be the D (5 bases). The V end lost 0 bases, the J end lost 2 bases, and 20 bases lay between the germline ends. The germline V gene has CDR1 LGHNT and CDR2 FRNRAP. This CDR3 comprises 19 residues. The CDR3 region has the DNA TGTGCTAGTGGTTTGGTAGCGGTCATATGGGCCGTCCCCTACAATGAGCAGTTCTTC. The encoded protein is CASGLVAVIWAVPYNEQFF.

The V gene is TRBV7-4, the J gene TRBJ1-2; 9 bases map to TRBD1. The trim removed 5 bases at V and 5 bases at J, leaving 6 bases unmatched. The CDR3 length is 14 residues. CDR1 is SGHVT and CDR2 is SQSDAQ in the germline V gene. Here the CDR3 DNA reads TGTGCCAGCAGCGCGCTGACAGGGGGGTATGGCTACACCTTC. It yields the protein CASSALTGGYGYTF.

About this clonotype itself: The conserved phenylalanine or tryptophan normally closing the CDR3 is absent here, so this likely arose from a read error. The DNA is left out, because the CDR3 cannot be placed on it with certainty; the CDR3 is given as TCRdb lists it. The gene calls are TRBV27 and TRBJ2-3. The CDR3 sequence runs 10 residues, both termini included. Germline V gene sequence: CDR1 MNHEY, CDR2 SMNVEV (reference sequence). CDR3 amino acids: CASHGDTTYL.

The rearrangement links TRBV12-3 or TRBV12-4 to TRBJ1-1; the D is unclear. The CDR3 has 14 residues. Trimming pared 0 bases from V and 4 bases from J, leaving 9 bases between. CDR3 DNA: TGTGCCAGCAGTTTAGCGGGGTCGACCACTGAAGCTTTCTTT. Translating it yields CASSLAGSTTEAFF.

This clonotype was found once. Because it lacks the conserved phenylalanine or tryptophan at the end, this CDR3 is likely a read error. The gene calls are TRBV14 and TRBJ2-1; the match to TRBD2 covers 8 bases. CDR3 size: 12 residues. The germline gives CDR1 SGHDN, CDR2 FVKESK. The CDR3 DNA follows: TGTGACAGCAGCGGGAGTCACAATGAGCAGTTCTGC. This codes for CDSSGSHNEQFC.

Points on this clonotype: Because the CDR3 is missing its conserved closing phenylalanine or tryptophan, this is likely a read error. The DNA is left out, because the CDR3 cannot be placed on it with certainty; the CDR3 is given as TCRdb lists it. The chain couples TRBV7-9 to TRBJ2-1. Both ends counted, the CDR3 spans 16 residues. CDR1 SEHNR and CDR2 FQNEAQ come from the germline V gene (reference sequence). CDR3 amino acids: CASSLLGISTYKEQFG.

This clonotype came up many times. The V gene is TRBV28, the J gene TRBJ1-2; D is ambiguous. The CDR3 has 14 residues. Trimming pared 2 bases from V and 8 bases from J, leaving 15 bases between. Germline V gene data show CDR1 as MDHEN and CDR2 as SYDVKM. The CDR3 DNA sequence: TGTGCCAGCAGTTTAACAGAGGGCGCGGGCGGCTACACCTTC. Its protein is CASSLTEGAGGYTF.

Points on this clonotype: At one of its ends the junction is not consistent with the germline gene, which may arise from a read error. This chain joins TRBV7-9 and TRBJ1-1; 9 bases agree with TRBD1. This CDR3 is 16 amino acids long. CDR1 is SEHNR, CDR2 FQNEAQ, per germline (reference sequence). CDR3 coding DNA: TGTGCCAGCAGCCTTCACAAACAGGGGGCGAGGACTGAAGATTTCTTT. Amino acids: CASSLHKQGARTEDFF.

The J gene is TRBJ2-5, the V gene TRBV20-1; D is ambiguous. This CDR3 spans 13 amino acids. The V and J ends lost 1 base and 1 base respectively, with 7 bases between them. Germline assignment: CDR1 DFQATT and CDR2 SNEGSKA (reference sequence). The CDR3, as DNA: TGCAGTGCTAGAGCGGTCTTCCAAGAGACCCAGTACTTC. This codes for CSARAVFQETQYF.

Notes on this clonotype: The CDR3 ends on some other residue instead of the conserved phenylalanine or tryptophan, so this is likely a read error. Because the CDR3's place on the DNA is in doubt, the DNA is left out and the CDR3 is given as listed by TCRdb. The gene calls are TRBV7-9 and TRBJ2-1; TRBD1, as called in the table, went unchecked against the DNA. Both ends counted, the CDR3 spans 15 residues. Per germline, CDR1 SEHNR and CDR2 FQNEAQ (reference sequence). CDR3 amino acids: CASSIGTGIYNEPFL.